This TCR beta chain stems from a study of CXCR3-negative and CXCR3-positive naive CD8 T cells. UMI-labeled 5' RACE yielded the TRB cDNA libraries. From the 5' RACE reads, TCRdb lists one entry per CDR3 protein and no DNA. The table lists several thousand distinct CDR3 sequences. Sorts performed in triplicate captured over 250,000 cells each from every CD8+ T cell subset. Cells that were CD45RO-CCR7+CD27+CD95- constituted naive CD8+ T cells. According to its frequency, this clonotype is medium-sized (0.01 to 0.1%). Its antigen remains unknown. The CDR3 spans 15 residues. Germline V lookup: CDR1 DFQATT, CDR2 SNEGSKA (reference sequence). Whole-study findings and limits: Cryopreservation partially lowered CXCR3 expression, so most assays used fresh PBMCs. In CXCR3-positive naive cells, the TRB CDR3s were more hydrophobic than in CXCR3-negative naive cells.

The receptor was derived from a human donor in good health. Some clones in this sample may be carry-over from other donors' samples. The chain is built from TRBV20-1 and TRBJ2-3; the TCRdb call, TRBD2, lacks DNA for checking. The sequencing sample was made of naive CXCR3- CD8+ T cells from blood. Specified subset: CD45RO-CCR7+CD27+CD95- naive CD8+ T cells lacking CXCR3 (TNR3-). Here the CDR3 reads CSAKTSGGNTDTQYF.